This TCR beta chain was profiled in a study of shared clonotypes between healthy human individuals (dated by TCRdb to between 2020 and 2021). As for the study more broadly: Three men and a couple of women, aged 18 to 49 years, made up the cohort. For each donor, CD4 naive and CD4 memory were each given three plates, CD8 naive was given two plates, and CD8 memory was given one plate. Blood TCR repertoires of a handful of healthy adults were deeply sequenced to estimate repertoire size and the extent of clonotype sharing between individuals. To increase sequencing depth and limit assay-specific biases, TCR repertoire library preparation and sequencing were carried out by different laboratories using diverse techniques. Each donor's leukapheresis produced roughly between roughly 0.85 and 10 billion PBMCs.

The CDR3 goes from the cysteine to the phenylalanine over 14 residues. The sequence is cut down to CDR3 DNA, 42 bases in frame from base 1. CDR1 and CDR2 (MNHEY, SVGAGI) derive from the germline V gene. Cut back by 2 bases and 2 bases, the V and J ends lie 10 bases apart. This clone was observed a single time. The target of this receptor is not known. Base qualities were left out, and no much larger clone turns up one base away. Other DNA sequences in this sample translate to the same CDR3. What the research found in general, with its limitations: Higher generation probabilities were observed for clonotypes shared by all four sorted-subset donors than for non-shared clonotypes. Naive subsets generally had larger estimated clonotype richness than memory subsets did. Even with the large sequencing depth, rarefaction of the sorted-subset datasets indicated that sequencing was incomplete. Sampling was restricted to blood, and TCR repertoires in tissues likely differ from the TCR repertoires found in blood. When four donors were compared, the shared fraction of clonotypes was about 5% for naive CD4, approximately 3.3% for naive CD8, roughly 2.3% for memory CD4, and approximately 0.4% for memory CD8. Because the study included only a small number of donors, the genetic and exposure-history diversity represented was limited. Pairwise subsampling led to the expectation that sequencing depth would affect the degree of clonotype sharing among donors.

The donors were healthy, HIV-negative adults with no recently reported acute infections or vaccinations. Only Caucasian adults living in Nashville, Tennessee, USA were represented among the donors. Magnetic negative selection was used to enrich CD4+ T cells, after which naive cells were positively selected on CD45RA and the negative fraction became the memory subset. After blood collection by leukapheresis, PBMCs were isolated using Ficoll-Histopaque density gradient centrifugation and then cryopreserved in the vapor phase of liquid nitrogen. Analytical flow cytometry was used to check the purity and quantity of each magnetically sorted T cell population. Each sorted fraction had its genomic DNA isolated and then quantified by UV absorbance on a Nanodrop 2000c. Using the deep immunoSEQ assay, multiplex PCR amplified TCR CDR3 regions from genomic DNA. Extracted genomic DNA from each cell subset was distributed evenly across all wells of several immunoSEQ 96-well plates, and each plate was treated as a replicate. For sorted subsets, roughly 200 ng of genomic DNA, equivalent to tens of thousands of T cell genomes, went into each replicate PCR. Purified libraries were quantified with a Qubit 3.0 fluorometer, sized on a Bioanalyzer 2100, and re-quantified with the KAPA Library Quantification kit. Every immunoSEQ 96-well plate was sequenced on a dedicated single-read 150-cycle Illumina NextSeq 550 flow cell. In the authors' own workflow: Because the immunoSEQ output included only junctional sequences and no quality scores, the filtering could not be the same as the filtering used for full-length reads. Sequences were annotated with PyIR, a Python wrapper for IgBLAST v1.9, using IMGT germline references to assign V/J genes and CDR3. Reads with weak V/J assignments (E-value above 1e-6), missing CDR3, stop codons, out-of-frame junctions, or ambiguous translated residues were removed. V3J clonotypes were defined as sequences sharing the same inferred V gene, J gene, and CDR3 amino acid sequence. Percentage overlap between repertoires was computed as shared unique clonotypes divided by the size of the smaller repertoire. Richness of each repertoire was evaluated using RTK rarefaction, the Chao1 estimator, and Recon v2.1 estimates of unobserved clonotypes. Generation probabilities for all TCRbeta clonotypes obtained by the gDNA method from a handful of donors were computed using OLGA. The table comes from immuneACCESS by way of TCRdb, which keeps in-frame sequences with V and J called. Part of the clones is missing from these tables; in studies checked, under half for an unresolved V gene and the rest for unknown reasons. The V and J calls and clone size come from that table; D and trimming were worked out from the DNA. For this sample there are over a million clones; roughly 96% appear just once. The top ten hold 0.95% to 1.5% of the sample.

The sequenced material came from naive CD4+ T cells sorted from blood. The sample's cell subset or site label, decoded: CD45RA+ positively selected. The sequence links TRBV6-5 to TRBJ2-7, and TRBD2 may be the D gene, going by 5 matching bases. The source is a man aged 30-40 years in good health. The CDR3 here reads CASSYGLAAYEQYF. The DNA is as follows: TGTGCCAGCAGTTACGGGCTAGCCGCCTACGAGCAGTACTTC.